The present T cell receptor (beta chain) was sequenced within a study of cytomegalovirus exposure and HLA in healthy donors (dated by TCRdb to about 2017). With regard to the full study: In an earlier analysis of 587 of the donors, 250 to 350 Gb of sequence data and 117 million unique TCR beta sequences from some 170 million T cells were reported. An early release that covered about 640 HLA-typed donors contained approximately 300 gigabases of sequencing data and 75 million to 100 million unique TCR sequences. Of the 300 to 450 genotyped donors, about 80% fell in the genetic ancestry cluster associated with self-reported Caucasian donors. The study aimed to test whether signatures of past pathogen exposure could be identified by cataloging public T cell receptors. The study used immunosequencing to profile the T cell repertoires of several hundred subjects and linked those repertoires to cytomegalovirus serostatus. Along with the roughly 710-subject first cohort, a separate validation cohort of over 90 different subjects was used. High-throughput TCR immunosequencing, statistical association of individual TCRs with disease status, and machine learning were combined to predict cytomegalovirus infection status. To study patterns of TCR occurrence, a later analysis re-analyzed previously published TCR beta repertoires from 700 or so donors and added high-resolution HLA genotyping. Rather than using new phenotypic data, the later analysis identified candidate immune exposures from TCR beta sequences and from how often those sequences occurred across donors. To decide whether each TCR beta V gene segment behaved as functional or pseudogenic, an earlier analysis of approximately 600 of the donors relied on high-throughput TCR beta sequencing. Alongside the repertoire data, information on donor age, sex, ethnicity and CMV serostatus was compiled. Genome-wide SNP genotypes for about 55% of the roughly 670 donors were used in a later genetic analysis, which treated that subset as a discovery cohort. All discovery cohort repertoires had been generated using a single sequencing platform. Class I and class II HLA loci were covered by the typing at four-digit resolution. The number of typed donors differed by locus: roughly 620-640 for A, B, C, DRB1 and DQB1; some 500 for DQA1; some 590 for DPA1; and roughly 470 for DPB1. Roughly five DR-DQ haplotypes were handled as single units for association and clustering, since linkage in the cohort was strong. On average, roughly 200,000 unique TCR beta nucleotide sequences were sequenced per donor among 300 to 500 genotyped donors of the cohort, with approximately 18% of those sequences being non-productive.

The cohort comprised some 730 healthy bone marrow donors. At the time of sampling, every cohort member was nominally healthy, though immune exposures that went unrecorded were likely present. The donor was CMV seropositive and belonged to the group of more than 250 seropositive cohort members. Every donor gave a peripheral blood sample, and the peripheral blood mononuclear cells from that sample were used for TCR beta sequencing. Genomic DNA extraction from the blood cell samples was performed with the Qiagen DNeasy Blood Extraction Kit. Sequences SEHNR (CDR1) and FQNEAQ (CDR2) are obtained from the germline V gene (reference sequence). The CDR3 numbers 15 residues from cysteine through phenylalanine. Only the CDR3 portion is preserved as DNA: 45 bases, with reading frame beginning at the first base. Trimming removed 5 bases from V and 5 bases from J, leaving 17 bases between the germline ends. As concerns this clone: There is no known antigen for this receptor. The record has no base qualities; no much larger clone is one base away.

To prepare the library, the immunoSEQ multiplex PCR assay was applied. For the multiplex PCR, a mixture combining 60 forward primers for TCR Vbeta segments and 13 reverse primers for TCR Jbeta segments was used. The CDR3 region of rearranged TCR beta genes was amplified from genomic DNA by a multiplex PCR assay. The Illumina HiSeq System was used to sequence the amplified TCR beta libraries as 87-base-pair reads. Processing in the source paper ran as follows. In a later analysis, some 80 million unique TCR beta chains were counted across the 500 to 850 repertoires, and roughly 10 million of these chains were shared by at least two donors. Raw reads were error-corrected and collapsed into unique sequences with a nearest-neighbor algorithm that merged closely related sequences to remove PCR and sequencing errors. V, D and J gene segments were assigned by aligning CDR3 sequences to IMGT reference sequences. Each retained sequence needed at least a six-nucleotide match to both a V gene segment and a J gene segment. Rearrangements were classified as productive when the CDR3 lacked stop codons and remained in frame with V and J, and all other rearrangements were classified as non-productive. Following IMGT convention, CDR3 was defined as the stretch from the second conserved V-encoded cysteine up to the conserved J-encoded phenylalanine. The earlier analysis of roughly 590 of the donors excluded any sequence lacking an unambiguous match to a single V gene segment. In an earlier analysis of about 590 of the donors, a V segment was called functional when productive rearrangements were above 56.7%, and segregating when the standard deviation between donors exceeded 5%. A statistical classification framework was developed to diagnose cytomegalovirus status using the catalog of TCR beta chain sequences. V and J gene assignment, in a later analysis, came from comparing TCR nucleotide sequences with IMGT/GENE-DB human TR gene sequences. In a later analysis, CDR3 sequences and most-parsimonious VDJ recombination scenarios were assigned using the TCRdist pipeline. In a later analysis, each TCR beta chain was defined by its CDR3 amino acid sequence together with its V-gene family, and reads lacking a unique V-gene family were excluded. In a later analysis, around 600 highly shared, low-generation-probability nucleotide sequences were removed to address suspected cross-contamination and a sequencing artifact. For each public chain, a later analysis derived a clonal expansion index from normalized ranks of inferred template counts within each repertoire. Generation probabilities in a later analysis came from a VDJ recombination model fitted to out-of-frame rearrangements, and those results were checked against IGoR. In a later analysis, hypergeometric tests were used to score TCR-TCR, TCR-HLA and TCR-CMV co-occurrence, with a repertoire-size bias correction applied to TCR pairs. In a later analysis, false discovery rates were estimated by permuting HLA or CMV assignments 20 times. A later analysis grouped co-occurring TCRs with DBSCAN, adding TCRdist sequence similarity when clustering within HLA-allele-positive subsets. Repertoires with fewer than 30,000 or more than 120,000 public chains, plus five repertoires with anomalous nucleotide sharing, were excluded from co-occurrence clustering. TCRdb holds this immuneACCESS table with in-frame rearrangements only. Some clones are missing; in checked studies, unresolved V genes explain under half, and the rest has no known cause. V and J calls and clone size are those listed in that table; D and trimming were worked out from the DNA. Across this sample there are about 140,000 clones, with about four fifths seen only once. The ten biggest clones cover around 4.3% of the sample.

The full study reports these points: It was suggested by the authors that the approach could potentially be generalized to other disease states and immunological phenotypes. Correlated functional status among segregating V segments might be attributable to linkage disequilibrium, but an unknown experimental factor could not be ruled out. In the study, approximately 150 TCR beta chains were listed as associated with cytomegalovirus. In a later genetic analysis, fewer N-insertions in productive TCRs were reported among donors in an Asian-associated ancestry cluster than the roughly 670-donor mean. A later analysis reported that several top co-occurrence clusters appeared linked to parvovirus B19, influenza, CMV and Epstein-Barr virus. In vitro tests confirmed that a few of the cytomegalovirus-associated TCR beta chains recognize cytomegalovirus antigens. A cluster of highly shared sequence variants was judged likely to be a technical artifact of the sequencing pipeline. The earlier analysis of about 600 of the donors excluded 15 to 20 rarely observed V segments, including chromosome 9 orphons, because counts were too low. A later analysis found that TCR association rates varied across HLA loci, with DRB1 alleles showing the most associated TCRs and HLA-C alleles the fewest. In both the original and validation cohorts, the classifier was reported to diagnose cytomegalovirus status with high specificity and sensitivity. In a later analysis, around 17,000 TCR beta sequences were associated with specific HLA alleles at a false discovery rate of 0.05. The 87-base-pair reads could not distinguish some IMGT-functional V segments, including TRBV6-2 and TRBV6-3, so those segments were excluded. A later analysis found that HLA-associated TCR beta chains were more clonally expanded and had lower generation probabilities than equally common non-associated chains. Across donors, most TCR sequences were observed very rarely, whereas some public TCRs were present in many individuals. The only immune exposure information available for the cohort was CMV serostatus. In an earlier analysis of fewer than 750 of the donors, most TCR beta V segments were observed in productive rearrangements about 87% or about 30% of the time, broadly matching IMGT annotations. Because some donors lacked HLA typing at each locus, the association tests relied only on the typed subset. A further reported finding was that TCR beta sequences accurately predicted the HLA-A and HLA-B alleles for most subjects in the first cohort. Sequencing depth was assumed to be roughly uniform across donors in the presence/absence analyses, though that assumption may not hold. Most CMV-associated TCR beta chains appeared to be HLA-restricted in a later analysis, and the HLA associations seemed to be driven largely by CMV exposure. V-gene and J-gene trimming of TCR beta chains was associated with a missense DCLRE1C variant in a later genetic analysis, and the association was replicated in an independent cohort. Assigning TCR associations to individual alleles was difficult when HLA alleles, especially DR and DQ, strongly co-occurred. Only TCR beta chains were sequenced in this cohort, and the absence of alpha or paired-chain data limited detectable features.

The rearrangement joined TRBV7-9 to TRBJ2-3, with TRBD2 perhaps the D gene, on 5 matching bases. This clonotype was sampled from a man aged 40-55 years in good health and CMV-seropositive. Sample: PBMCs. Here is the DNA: TGTGCCAGCAGCACACCAGGAGGTTTAGTAGATACGCAGTATTTT. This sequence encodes CASSTPGGLVDTQYF.